This T cell receptor (beta chain) stems from a study of siplizumab effects on memory and regulatory T cells. Study results and limitations: Naive versus memory phenotype went unassigned for roughly 75-96% of proliferating CD4+ or CD8+ clones.

Assay used: immunoSEQ multiplex PCR; TCRdb lists only in-frame clones, some missing. Of about 87,000 clones listed, 90% were seen once; the top ten hold 15%. For this clone: The antigen is unknown.

The sample was CD4+ T cells sorted from blood. This clonotype originated in a human donor in good health.

The DNA for the CDR3 is TGCAGTGCTTTTAGCTCCTACGAGCAGTACTTC. Amino acids: CSAFSSYEQYF. This chain joins TRBV20-1 and TRBJ2-7; D unresolved. Germline values: CDR1 DFQATT, CDR2 SNEGSKA (reference sequence). Trimming took off 5 bases at V and 0 bases at J, with 5 bases between the two ends. This CDR3 is built from 11 residues.